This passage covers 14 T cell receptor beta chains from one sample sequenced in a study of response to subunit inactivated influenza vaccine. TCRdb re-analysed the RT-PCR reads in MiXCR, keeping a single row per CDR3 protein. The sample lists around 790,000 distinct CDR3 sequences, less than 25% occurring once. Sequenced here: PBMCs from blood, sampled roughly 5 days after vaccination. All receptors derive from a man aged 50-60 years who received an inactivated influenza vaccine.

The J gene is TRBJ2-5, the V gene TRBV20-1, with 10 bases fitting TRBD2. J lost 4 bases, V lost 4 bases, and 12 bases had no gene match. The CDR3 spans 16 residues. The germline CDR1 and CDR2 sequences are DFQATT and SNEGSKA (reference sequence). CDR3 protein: CSANPAQLAGRETQYF. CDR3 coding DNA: TGCAGTGCTAACCCCGCCCAACTAGCGGGGAGAGAGACCCAGTACTTC.

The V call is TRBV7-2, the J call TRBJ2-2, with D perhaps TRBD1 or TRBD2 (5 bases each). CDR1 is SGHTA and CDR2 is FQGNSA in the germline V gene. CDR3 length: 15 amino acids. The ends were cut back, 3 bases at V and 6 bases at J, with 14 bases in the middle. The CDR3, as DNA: TGTGCCAGCAGCTTGGGTCAGGGAGAAGCCGGGGAGCTGTTTTTT. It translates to CASSLGQGEAGELFF.

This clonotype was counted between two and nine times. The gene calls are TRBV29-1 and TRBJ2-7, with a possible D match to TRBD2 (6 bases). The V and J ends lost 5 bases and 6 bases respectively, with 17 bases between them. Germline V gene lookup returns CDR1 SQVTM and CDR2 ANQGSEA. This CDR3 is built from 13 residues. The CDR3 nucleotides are TGCAGCGTTACCGGGACTTTGGACGGCGAGCAGTACTTC. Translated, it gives CSVTGTLDGEQYF.

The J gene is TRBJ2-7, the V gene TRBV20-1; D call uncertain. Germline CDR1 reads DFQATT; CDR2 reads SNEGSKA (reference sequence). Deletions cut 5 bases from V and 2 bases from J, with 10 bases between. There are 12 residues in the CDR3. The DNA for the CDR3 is TGCAGTGCTCCCGACATTACCTACGAGCAGTACTTC. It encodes CSAPDITYEQYF.

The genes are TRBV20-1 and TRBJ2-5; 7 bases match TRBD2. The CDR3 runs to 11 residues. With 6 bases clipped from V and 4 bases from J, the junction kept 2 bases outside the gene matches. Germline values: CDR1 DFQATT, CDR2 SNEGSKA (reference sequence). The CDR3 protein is CSAIAGETQYF. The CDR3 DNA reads TGCAGTGCAATAGCGGGAGAGACCCAGTACTTC.

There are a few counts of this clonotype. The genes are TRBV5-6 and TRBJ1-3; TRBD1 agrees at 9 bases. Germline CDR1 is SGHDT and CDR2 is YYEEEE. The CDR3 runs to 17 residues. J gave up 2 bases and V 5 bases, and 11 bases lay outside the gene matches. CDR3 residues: CASSQGTGLVPGNTIYF. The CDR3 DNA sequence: TGTGCCAGCAGTCAAGGGACAGGGCTGGTCCCTGGAAACACCATATATTTT.

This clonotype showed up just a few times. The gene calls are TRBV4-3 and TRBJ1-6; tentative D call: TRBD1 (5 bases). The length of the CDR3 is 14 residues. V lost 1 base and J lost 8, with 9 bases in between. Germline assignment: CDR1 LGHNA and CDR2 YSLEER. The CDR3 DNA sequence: TGCGCCAGCAGCCAAGGGCAGGGATATTCACCCCTCCACTTT. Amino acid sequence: CASSQGQGYSPLHF.

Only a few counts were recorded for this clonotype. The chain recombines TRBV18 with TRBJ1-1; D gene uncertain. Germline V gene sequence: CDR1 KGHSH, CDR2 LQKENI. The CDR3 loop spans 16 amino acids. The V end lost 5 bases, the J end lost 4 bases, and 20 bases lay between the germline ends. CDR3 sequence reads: CASSESLPGGVTEAFF. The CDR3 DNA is TGTGCCAGCTCAGAGTCCCTCCCCGGTGGCGTCACTGAAGCTTTCTTT.

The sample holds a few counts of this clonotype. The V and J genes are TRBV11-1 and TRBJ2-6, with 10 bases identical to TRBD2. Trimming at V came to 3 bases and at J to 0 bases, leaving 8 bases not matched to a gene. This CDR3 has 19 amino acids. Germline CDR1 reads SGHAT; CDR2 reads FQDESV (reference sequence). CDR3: CASSFQLAGPTSGANVLTF. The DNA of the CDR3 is TGTGCCAGCAGCTTTCAACTAGCGGGACCGACCTCTGGGGCCAACGTCCTGACTTTC.

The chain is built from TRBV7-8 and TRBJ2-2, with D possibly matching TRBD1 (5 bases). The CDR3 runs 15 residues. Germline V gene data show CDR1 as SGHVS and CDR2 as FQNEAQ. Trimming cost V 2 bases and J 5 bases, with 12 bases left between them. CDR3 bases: TGTGCCAGCAGCTTACGCAGGGTAGAGACCGGGGAGCTGTTTTTT. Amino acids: CASSLRRVETGELFF.

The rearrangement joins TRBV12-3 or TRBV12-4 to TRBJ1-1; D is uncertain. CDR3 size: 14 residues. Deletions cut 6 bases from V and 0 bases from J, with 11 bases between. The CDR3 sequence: CASSPDGMNTEAFF. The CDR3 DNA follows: TGTGCCAGCAGCCCCGATGGCATGAACACTGAAGCTTTCTTT.

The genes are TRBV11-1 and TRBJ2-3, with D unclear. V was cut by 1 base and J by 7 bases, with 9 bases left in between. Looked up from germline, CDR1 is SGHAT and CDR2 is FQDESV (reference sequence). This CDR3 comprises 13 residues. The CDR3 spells CASSLETQNTQYF. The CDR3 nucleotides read TGTGCCAGCAGCTTAGAGACTCAAAATACGCAGTATTTT.

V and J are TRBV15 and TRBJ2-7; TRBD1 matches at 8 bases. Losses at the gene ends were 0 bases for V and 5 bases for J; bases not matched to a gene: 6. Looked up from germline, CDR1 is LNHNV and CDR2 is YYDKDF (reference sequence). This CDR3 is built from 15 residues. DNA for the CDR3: TGTGCCACCAGCAGAGAAGACAGGGGTTTTGACGAGCAGTACTTC. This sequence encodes CATSREDRGFDEQYF.

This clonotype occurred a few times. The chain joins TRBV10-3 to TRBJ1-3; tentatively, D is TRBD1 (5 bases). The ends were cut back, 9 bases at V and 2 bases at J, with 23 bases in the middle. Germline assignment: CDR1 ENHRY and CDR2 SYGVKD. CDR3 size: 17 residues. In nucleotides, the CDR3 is TGTGCCATTGGGGATACCTCGGGACTTTATCCTGGAAACACCATATATTTT. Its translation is CAIGDTSGLYPGNTIYF.